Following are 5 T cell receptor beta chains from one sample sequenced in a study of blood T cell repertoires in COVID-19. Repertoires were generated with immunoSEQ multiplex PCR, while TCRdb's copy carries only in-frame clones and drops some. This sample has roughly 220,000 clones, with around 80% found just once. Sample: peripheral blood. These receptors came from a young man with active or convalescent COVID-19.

The CDR3 region has the DNA TGTGCCAGCATCTTTGACTTGAGCTCCTACAATGAGCAGTTCTTC. This translates into CASIFDLSSYNEQFF. The chain is built from TRBV2 and TRBJ2-1, with unresolved D. The CDR3 totals 15 residues. Germline CDR1 and CDR2: SNHLY and FYNNEI. Trimming took 7 bases from V and 0 from J, leaving 13 bases between them.

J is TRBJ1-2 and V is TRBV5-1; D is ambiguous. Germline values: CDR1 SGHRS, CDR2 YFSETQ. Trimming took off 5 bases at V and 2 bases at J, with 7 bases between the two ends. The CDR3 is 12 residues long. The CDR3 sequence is CASRQQNYGYTF. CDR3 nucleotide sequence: TGCGCCAGCAGACAACAGAACTATGGCTACACCTTC.

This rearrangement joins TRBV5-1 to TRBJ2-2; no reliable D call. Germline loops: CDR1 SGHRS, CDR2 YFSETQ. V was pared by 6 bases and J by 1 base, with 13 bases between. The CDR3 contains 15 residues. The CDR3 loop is CASTIMLRNTGELFF. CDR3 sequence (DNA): TGCGCCAGCACCATCATGCTAAGGAACACCGGGGAGCTGTTTTTT.

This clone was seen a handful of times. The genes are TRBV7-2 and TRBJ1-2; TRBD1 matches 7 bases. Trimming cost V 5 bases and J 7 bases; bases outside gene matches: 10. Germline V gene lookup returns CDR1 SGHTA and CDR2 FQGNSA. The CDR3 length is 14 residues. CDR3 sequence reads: CASSPERGGGGYTF. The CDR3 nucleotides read TGTGCCAGCAGCCCCGAGCGAGGGGGCGGTGGCTACACCTTC.

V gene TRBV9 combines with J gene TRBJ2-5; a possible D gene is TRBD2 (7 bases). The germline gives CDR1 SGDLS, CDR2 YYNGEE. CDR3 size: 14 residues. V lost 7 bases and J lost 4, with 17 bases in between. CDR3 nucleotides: TGTGCCAGCGGCCAAGGGGGGGCTGGAGAGACCCAGTACTTC. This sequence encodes CASGQGGAGETQYF.